The 31 T cell receptor beta chains presented below share a single source sample, sequenced in a study of blood T cell dynamics during melanoma immunotherapy. The time point here: week 3, after first cycle of checkpoint inhibitor. Generated by immunoSEQ multiplex PCR, the TCRdb table keeps only in-frame clones and is missing some. This sample has about 10,000 clones, with roughly nine tenths found just once. Source: blood, taken from a patient treated with checkpoint blockade. The source of these receptors is a human donor with melanoma.

The chain has TRBV18 and TRBJ2-6; 8 bases align to TRBD2. The CDR3 is 17 residues long. The trim removed 3 bases at V and 2 bases at J, leaving 6 bases unmatched. CDR1 KGHSH and CDR2 LQKENI come from the germline V gene. CDR3 sequence reads: CASSPPGGVTGANVLTF. In DNA form, the CDR3 reads TGTGCCAGCTCACCCCCGGGGGGGGTCACTGGGGCCAACGTCCTGACTTTC.

The CDR3 sequence is CASSFGAGTGTFSTEAFF. CDR3 DNA sequence: TGTGCCAGCAGTTTTGGCGCCGGGACAGGGACCTTCAGCACTGAAGCTTTCTTT. This sequence joins TRBV28 and TRBJ1-1, with TRBD1 matching over 9 bases. With V trimmed by 3 bases and J by 4 bases, 15 bases remained unmatched. Germline values: CDR1 MDHEN, CDR2 SYDVKM. This CDR3 region has 18 residues.

The chain joins TRBV5-4 to TRBJ2-5; no clear D gene. V was trimmed by 2 bases and J by 6 bases, leaving 8 bases between them. Germline V gene lookup returns CDR1 SGHNT and CDR2 YYREEE (reference sequence). This CDR3 comprises 12 residues. The CDR3 loop reads CASSFSSKTQYF. CDR3 DNA: TGTGCCAGCAGCTTCTCATCGAAGACCCAGTACTTC.

The chain couples TRBV30 to TRBJ2-1; the match to TRBD2 covers 8 bases. Germline V gene data show CDR1 as GTSNPN and CDR2 as SVGIG (reference sequence). This CDR3 region has 14 residues. V lost 0 bases to trimming and J lost 9 bases; unmatched junction nucleotides: 7. The CDR3 loop is CAWSVVAGRSEQFF. The CDR3 DNA is TGTGCCTGGAGTGTGGTAGCGGGAAGGTCTGAGCAGTTCTTC. The variable domain in full, with the rest retrieved from reference TRBV30 and TRBJ2-1, is SQTIHQWPATLVQPVGSPLSLECTVEGTSNPNLYWYRQAAGRGLQLLFYSVGIGQISSEVPQNLSASRPQDRQFILSSKKLLLSDSGFYLCAWSVVAGRSEQFFGPGTRLTVL.

This clone showed up just a few times. The chain links TRBV7-9 to TRBJ2-1; 9 nucleotides line up with TRBD1. Trimming took 5 bases from V and 3 from J; bases not matched to a gene: 11. The CDR3 extends over 17 amino acids. The germline V gene has CDR1 SEHNR and CDR2 FQNEAQ (reference sequence). The CDR3 DNA sequence: TGTGCCAGCAGCCCCAGACAGGACAGGGGTGACTACAATGAGCAGTTCTTC. This translates into CASSPRQDRGDYNEQFF.

V and J are TRBV7-2 and TRBJ1-1, with D uncertain. Deletions cut 2 bases from V and 0 bases from J, with 10 bases between. CDR3 size: 15 residues. Germline assignment: CDR1 SGHTA and CDR2 FQGNSA. Here the CDR3 DNA reads TGTGCCAGCAGCTTATTAGGAGCGATGAACACTGAAGCTTTCTTT. Amino acids: CASSLLGAMNTEAFF.

J is TRBJ2-3 and V is TRBV7-3; TRBD2 aligns across 13 bases. The V gene's germline CDR1 is SGHTA and CDR2 FQGTGA. This CDR3 region has 18 residues. J gave up 8 bases and V 5 bases, and 16 bases lay outside the gene matches. The CDR3 bases are TGTGCCAGCAGCCCGACGTACGACCTGGGACTAGCGGGATTTACGCAGTATTTT. This encodes CASSPTYDLGLAGFTQYF. The entire variable domain, with the rest obtained from reference TRBV7-3 and TRBJ2-3, is as follows: GAGVSQTPSNKVTEKGKYVELRCDPISGHTALYWYRQSLGQGPEFLIYFQGTGAADDSGLPNDRFFAVRPEGSVSTLKIQRTERGDSAVYLCASSPTYDLGLAGFTQYFGPGTRLTVL.

The chain couples TRBV5-1 to TRBJ2-3; maybe TRBD2 (7 bases). Germline CDR1 SGHRS, CDR2 YFSETQ. The CDR3 is 15 amino acids. The germline V and J ends were trimmed by 1 base and 1 base, with 10 bases remaining between them. In nucleotides, the CDR3 is TGCGCCAGCAGCTTGCGAGGGGGGGGCACAGATACGCAGTATTTT. Its translation is CASSLRGGGTDTQYF.

CDR3 protein: CASSFPSGRSYNEQFF. CDR3 DNA: TGTGCCAGCAGTTTCCCGAGCGGGAGGTCCTACAATGAGCAGTTCTTC. This chain links TRBV28 with TRBJ2-1; TRBD2 matches at 9 bases. J lost 1 base, V lost 3 bases, and 4 bases had no gene match. The CDR3 consists of 16 residues. In germline, CDR1 is MDHEN, CDR2 SYDVKM.

CDR3 sequence: CASSVESGRGRETQYF. The CDR3 DNA follows: TGTGCCAGCAGCGTAGAATCCGGGAGGGGGAGAGAGACCCAGTACTTC. This sequence joins TRBV9 and TRBJ2-5, with 8 bases that match TRBD2. Germline CDR1 and CDR2: SGDLS and YYNGEE. V dropped 0 bases and J dropped 4; count of bases not matched to a gene: 8. This CDR3 contains 16 residues. The full variable domain, its missing parts supplied by reference TRBV9 and TRBJ2-5, is DSGVTQTPKHLITATGQRVTLRCSPRSGDLSVYWYQQSLDQGLQFLIQYYNGEERAKGNILERFSAQQFPDLHSELNLSSLELGDSALYFCASSVESGRGRETQYFGPGTRLLVL.

The chain carries TRBV7-9 and TRBJ2-7; D may match TRBD1 or TRBD2 (5 bases each). Trimming cost V 4 bases and J 0 bases, with 13 bases left between them. This CDR3 has 15 residues. The germline gives CDR1 SEHNR, CDR2 FQNEAQ (reference sequence). CDR3 in amino acids: CASSSRDLSSYEQYF. Here the CDR3 DNA reads TGTGCCAGCAGCTCCAGGGACCTAAGCTCCTACGAGCAGTACTTC.

The genes are TRBV28 and TRBJ1-6; D perhaps matches TRBD1 (6 bases). V lost 6 bases to trimming and J lost 9 bases, with 15 bases between them. Germline V CDR1 and CDR2: MDHEN, SYDVKM. This CDR3 has 14 residues. DNA for the CDR3: TGTGCCAGCAGCCCACAGGGTTCGCCTTCACCCCTCCACTTT. Protein: CASSPQGSPSPLHF.

The rearrangement joins TRBV2 to TRBJ1-6; D unclear. Trimming pared 4 bases from V and 9 bases from J, leaving 10 bases between. This CDR3 comprises 13 residues. Per the germline V gene, CDR1 is SNHLY and CDR2 is FYNNEI. CDR3: CASSGAGPSPLHF. The DNA for the CDR3 is TGTGCCAGCAGTGGAGCGGGTCCTTCACCCCTCCACTTT.

The chain joins TRBV28 to TRBJ2-3; TRBD1 matches 7 bases. V was clipped by 5 bases and J by 1 base; unmatched bases: 6. The V gene's germline CDR1 is MDHEN and CDR2 SYDVKM. The CDR3 runs 15 residues. The CDR3 nucleotides are TGTGCCAGCAGTAGGACCGGGACAGGCACAGATACGCAGTATTTT. Translation gives CASSRTGTGTDTQYF.

The rearrangement joins TRBV6-6 to TRBJ1-3; weak D call: TRBD1 (6 bases). The germline gives CDR1 MNHNY, CDR2 SVGAGI (reference sequence). The length of the CDR3 is 14 residues. Between the trimmed V and J ends, which lost 6 bases and 3 bases, there was a span of 12 bases. In nucleotides, the CDR3 is TGTGCCAGCAGCCAACCGGACAGTGGAAACACCATATATTTT. This translates into CASSQPDSGNTIYF.

The chain employs TRBV7-9 and TRBJ1-5, with TRBD1 matching over 10 bases. The V gene's germline CDR1 is SEHNR and CDR2 FQNEAQ (reference sequence). V was pared by 6 bases and J by 2 bases, with 4 bases of the junction left unmatched. This CDR3 spans 15 amino acids. The CDR3 here is CASRDGTGGNQPQHF. CDR3 in DNA: TGTGCCAGCAGAGATGGGACAGGGGGCAATCAGCCCCAGCATTTT.

This chain links TRBV11-3 with TRBJ2-1; TRBD2 agrees at 8 bases. From germline, CDR1 is SGHNT and CDR2 YENEEA. CDR3 length equals 16 residues. V was clipped by 0 bases and J by 4 bases; unmatched bases: 5. CDR3 residues: CASSLDPGLVYNEQFF. DNA for the CDR3: TGTGCCAGCAGCTTAGACCCGGGACTAGTATACAATGAGCAGTTCTTC. Based on the CDR3 plus reference TRBV11-3 and TRBJ2-1, the full variable domain is EAGVVQSPRYKIIEKKQPVAFWCNPISGHNTLYWYLQNLGQGPELLIRYENEEAVDDSQLPKDRFSAERLKGVDSTLKIQPAELGDSAVYLCASSLDPGLVYNEQFFGPGTRLTVL.

This clone has more than one count but fewer than ten. The rearrangement links TRBV28 to TRBJ2-7; D remains ambiguous. Trimming stripped 4 bases from V and 2 bases from J, with 15 bases between. Germline assignment: CDR1 MDHEN and CDR2 SYDVKM. There are 15 residues in the CDR3. CDR3 bases: TGTGCCAGCAGTTCTCCAGGCAAGCCGCCCTACGAGCAGTACTTC. Protein sequence: CASSSPGKPPYEQYF.

This clone is a singleton in its sample. The V and J genes are TRBV5-6 and TRBJ1-1; 7 bases are shared with TRBD1. This CDR3 region has 13 residues. Trimming cost V 4 bases and J 3 bases; bases outside gene matches: 3. Germline V gives CDR1 SGHDT, CDR2 YYEEEE. The DNA for the CDR3 is TGTGCCAGCAGCCGGGACAGAGACACTGAAGCTTTCTTT. This translates into CASSRDRDTEAFF.

The gene calls are TRBV27 and TRBJ1-4; TRBD1 is a possible D gene (6 bases). Trimming took 2 bases from V and 10 from J, leaving 17 bases between them. Germline V CDR1 and CDR2: MNHEY, SMNVEV (reference sequence). This CDR3 spans 15 amino acids. The CDR3 region has the DNA TGTGCCAGCAGTTTAAGGGTACAGGGTGTCGGAAAACTGTTTTTT. It specifies CASSLRVQGVGKLFF. Full variable domain (rest looked up from reference TRBV27 and TRBJ1-4): EAQVTQNPRYLITVTGKKLTVTCSQNMNHEYMSWYRQDPGLGLRQIYYSMNVEVTDKGDVPEGYKVSRKEKRNFPLILESPSPNQTSLYFCASSLRVQGVGKLFFGSGTQLSVL.

The chain uses TRBV6-1 and TRBJ1-1; 7 positions agree with TRBD1. Losses at the gene ends were 5 bases for V and 11 bases for J; bases not matched to a gene: 11. The CDR3 is 13 amino acids. The germline V gene encodes CDR1 MNHNS and CDR2 SASEGT. In nucleotides, the CDR3 is TGTGCCAGCAGTCTAGACAGGGTCAAAATCGCTTTCTTT. Residues: CASSLDRVKIAFF.

The genes are TRBV4-1 and TRBJ1-5; 11 bases align to TRBD1. The CDR3 runs to 15 residues. Germline CDR1 is MGHRA and CDR2 is YSYEKL. Trimming cost V 4 bases and J 6 bases; bases outside gene matches: 5. This CDR3 is CASSPPGTGGQPQHF. For the CDR3, the DNA is TGCGCCAGCAGCCCTCCTGGGACAGGGGGTCAGCCCCAGCATTTT.

The CDR3 reads CASLQGGSYNEQFF. The CDR3 nucleotides are TGTGCCAGCCTACAGGGGGGGTCCTACAATGAGCAGTTCTTC. The chain uses TRBV5-5 and TRBJ2-1; D possibly corresponds to TRBD1 (8 bases). Trimming pared 7 bases from V and 1 base from J, leaving 12 bases between. Germline V lookup: CDR1 SGHKS, CDR2 YYEKEE (reference sequence). The CDR3 runs 14 residues.

The chain has TRBV5-1 and TRBJ1-1; D unresolved. V gave up 5 bases and J gave up 5 bases, with 13 bases separating them. Germline V lookup: CDR1 SGHRS, CDR2 YFSETQ. This CDR3 comprises 13 residues. In DNA, the CDR3 is TGCGCCAGCAGTAGGGATTGGGGAACTGAAGCTTTCTTT. As protein: CASSRDWGTEAFF.

The rearrangement joins TRBV18 to TRBJ2-3; TRBD2 aligns across 12 bases. The CDR3 loop spans 23 amino acids. In germline, CDR1 is KGHSH, CDR2 LQKENI. V shed 1 base, J shed 0 bases, and the junction held 20 bases outside the gene matches. As DNA, the CDR3 is TGTGCCAGCTCACCACGGGTACTTGAAGGTACTAGCGGGAGGACTCCTAGCACAGATACGCAGTATTTT. Translated, it gives CASSPRVLEGTSGRTPSTDTQYF.

The chain employs TRBV4-3 and TRBJ1-4, with 8 positions matching TRBD1. The V segment lost 1 base and the J segment 5 bases; nucleotides outside the gene matches: 6. The CDR3 runs 16 residues. Germline V gives CDR1 LGHNA, CDR2 YSLEER. CDR3 in amino acids: CASSQGTGRLNEKLFF. In DNA, the CDR3 is TGCGCCAGCAGCCAAGGGACAGGGAGGCTCAATGAAAAACTGTTTTTT.

V is TRBV29-1 and J is TRBJ1-2, with 7 bases matching TRBD1. Per the germline V gene, CDR1 is SQVTM and CDR2 is ANQGSEA. CDR3 length equals 14 residues. V lost 2 bases to trimming and J lost 2 bases; unmatched junction nucleotides: 5. DNA of the CDR3: TGCAGCGTTGAAACAGGGGCGACCAACTATGGCTACACCTTC. Amino acid sequence: CSVETGATNYGYTF.

The chain links TRBV28 to TRBJ2-3; no clear D gene. V lost 3 bases to trimming and J lost 4 bases, with 11 bases between them. Per germline, CDR1 MDHEN and CDR2 SYDVKM. The CDR3 totals 14 residues. The CDR3 here is CASSFHRTPDTQYF. CDR3 nucleotide sequence: TGTGCCAGCAGTTTTCATAGGACCCCAGATACGCAGTATTTT.

CDR3 sequence (DNA): TGTGCCAGCAGCCCGAAAAGCCTGACAGGCTCTGGGGCCAACGTCCTGACTTTC. This translates into CASSPKSLTGSGANVLTF. The chain recombines TRBV16 with TRBJ2-6; D possibly corresponds to TRBD1 (6 bases). The V end lost 4 bases, the J end lost 0 bases, and 16 bases lay between the germline ends. The CDR3 length is 18 residues. Germline assignment: CDR1 KGHSY and CDR2 FQNENV.

The V and J genes are TRBV11-2 and TRBJ1-2; the D is unclear. CDR1 and CDR2 from the germline V gene are SGHAT and FQNNGV. V was pared by 4 bases and J by 4 bases, with 10 bases between. The CDR3 contains 13 residues. The CDR3 here is CASSSRLGYGYTF. The CDR3 DNA is TGTGCCAGCAGCTCGCGGTTGGGCTATGGCTACACCTTC.

CDR3 sequence (DNA): TGTGCCAGTCGACAGGGGTCCTACTATGGCTACACCTTC. Residues: CASRQGSYYGYTF. The chain links TRBV19 to TRBJ1-2; 8 nucleotides align to TRBD1. The CDR3 covers 13 residues. Looked up from germline, CDR1 is LNHDA and CDR2 is SQIVND (reference sequence). The J segment lost 3 bases and the V segment lost 8 bases, leaving 5 bases of the junction unmatched.